This T cell receptor beta chain was recovered during a study of cytomegalovirus exposure and HLA in healthy donors. Study-level points and caveats: A later analysis found first-cohort TCR clusters tended to co-occur in the 120 or so validation repertoires.

V was shortened by 9 bases and J by 6 bases, with 18 bases between the two germline ends. This CDR3 is built from 13 residues. The germline CDR1 and CDR2 sequences are MNHNY and SVGAGI (reference sequence). To note about this clone: Antigen unknown.

Using immunoSEQ multiplex PCR, the repertoire was profiled, and TCRdb retains in-frame clones only, with some absent. The sample holds tens of thousands of clones, under 95% seen once. The specimen was PBMCs. The chain uses TRBV6-6 and TRBJ2-7, with no clear D. The clonotype originates from a man younger than 40 in good health and CMV-seronegative. CDR3 coding DNA: TGTGCCAGTCTGCCAGACGGCGGTCTCGAGCAGTACTTC. This gives the protein CASLPDGGLEQYF.